Listed below are T cell receptor beta chains from one sample, sequenced in a study of T cells in localized non-small cell lung cancer. Measured with immunoSEQ multiplex PCR; TCRdb has only the in-frame clones, and not every one. The profile shows roughly 2,300 clones, around 24% of them singletons. The sample here was lung tumor tissue, taken before any cancer treatment. The source is a woman aged 40-75 years with stage II lung adenocarcinoma. CDR3s include the opening cysteine and the closing phenylalanine or tryptophan. Fields, in order: D gene, V gene, clone size, J gene, CDR3 DNA, CDR3 protein. D genes are given only for firm matches. Clone size is stated in some rows and not others, as once, few, many or a class when expanded.

d_gene: NA
v_gene: TRBV18
abundance: NA
j_gene: TRBJ1-2
CDR3nt: TGTGCCAGCTCACCACAGGGAACTAACTATGGCTACACCTTC
CDR3aa: CASSPQGTNYGYTF

d_gene: NA
v_gene: TRBV11-3
abundance: medium-sized
j_gene: TRBJ2-3
CDR3nt: TGTGCCAGCAGCTCCGGGACTAGCACAGATACGCAGTATTTT
CDR3aa: CASSSGTSTDTQYF

d_gene: NA
v_gene: TRBV22-1
abundance: NA
j_gene: TRBJ1-1
CDR3nt: TGTGCCAGCAGTTTAATCACAGGGAACACTGAAGCTTTCTTT
CDR3aa: CASSLITGNTEAFF

d_gene: TRBD1
v_gene: TRBV15
abundance: NA
j_gene: TRBJ1-1
CDR3nt: TGTGCCACCAGCAGAGATAGGAGAACAGGGGATGGCACTGAAGCTTTCTTT
CDR3aa: CATSRDRRTGDGTEAFF

d_gene: NA
v_gene: TRBV25-1
abundance: large
j_gene: TRBJ1-4
CDR3nt: TGTGCCAGCAGTGAGGGGGCTAATGAAAAACTGTTTTTT
CDR3aa: CASSEGANEKLFF

d_gene: TRBD2
v_gene: TRBV11-3
abundance: few
j_gene: TRBJ2-2
CDR3nt: TGTGCCAGCAGCTTACGGTTCGGGAGGGCCCACACCGGGGAGCTGTTTTTT
CDR3aa: CASSLRFGRAHTGELFF

d_gene: NA
v_gene: TRBV11-3
abundance: medium-sized
j_gene: TRBJ2-5
CDR3nt: TGTGCCAGCAGCTTTGGAGGGGGGATGGAGACCCAGTACTTC
CDR3aa: CASSFGGGMETQYF

d_gene: NA
v_gene: TRBV19
abundance: few
j_gene: TRBJ1-2
CDR3nt: TGTGCCAGTAGTCCTCCTGCGCCTTATGGCTACACCTTC
CDR3aa: CASSPPAPYGYTF

d_gene: TRBD1
v_gene: TRBV18
abundance: NA
j_gene: TRBJ1-5
CDR3nt: TGTGCCAGCTCACCGATACCGGGACAGGGGGAGCAGCCCCAGCATTTT
CDR3aa: CASSPIPGQGEQPQHF

d_gene: NA
v_gene: TRBV15
abundance: few
j_gene: TRBJ1-4
CDR3nt: TGTGCCACCAGCAGAGGCAAACAGGGCAATGAAAAACTGTTTTTT
CDR3aa: CATSRGKQGNEKLFF